What follows are 22 T cell receptor beta chains derived from one specimen sequenced in a study of CD8 T cells in ankylosing spondylitis. MiXCR, run by TCRdb on the 5' RACE reads, gives a single entry per CDR3 protein. The sample shows nearly 25,000 distinct CDR3 sequences, less than 20% of them seen only once. Material for sequencing was blood. The receptor source for this set is a male donor with ankylosing spondylitis or in good health (not recorded which).

In this sample, this clonotype turned up many times. The chain joins TRBV20-1 to TRBJ2-1; perhaps TRBD1 as D (6 bases). V dropped 1 base and J dropped 6 bases, with 13 bases sitting between them. Germline V gene sequence: CDR1 DFQATT, CDR2 SNEGSKA (reference sequence). CDR3 size: 14 residues. CDR3 amino acids: CSARGQGLPNEQFF. CDR3 bases: TGCAGTGCTAGAGGTCAGGGGTTACCCAATGAGCAGTTCTTC.

The chain recombines TRBV2 with TRBJ2-3, with TRBD2 matching over 11 bases. This CDR3 contains 15 residues. V gave up 7 bases and J gave up 4 bases; unmatched junction bases: 7. The V gene's germline CDR1 is SNHLY and CDR2 FYNNEI. Written as DNA, the CDR3 is TGTGCCAGCACGAGTAGCGGGGGGGTCGCAGATACGCAGTATTTT. Its translation: CASTSSGGVADTQYF. Full variable domain (rest looked up from reference TRBV2 and TRBJ2-3): EPEVTQTPSHQVTQMGQEVILRCVPISNHLYFYWYRQILGQKVEFLVSFYNNEISEKSEIFDDQFSVERPDGSNFTLKIRSTKLEDSAMYFCASTSSGGVADTQYFGPGTRLTVL.

Many counts were recorded for this clonotype. V is TRBV4-2 and J is TRBJ2-3; the match to TRBD1 covers 7 bases. Per the germline V gene, CDR1 is LGHNA and CDR2 is YNFKEQ. This CDR3 region has 15 residues. With 4 bases clipped from V and 6 bases from J, the junction kept 10 bases outside the gene matches. The CDR3 spells CASSPPGGEADTQYF. The CDR3, as DNA: TGTGCCAGCAGCCCCCCAGGGGGAGAGGCTGATACGCAGTATTTT.

The rearrangement uses TRBV7-2 and TRBJ1-4; no reliable D call. Germline V gives CDR1 SGHTA, CDR2 FQGNSA. The ends were cut back, 1 base at V and 8 bases at J, with 8 bases in the middle. The CDR3 runs to 13 residues. CDR3 sequence reads: CASSLVGTEKLFF. In DNA, the CDR3 is TGTGCCAGCAGCTTAGTCGGCACCGAAAAACTGTTTTTT.

This clonotype has more than one count but fewer than ten. J is TRBJ2-7 and V is TRBV12-5; D uncertain. This CDR3 spans 11 amino acids. V shed 6 bases and J shed 4 bases, with 7 bases lying between them. Germline V gene sequence: CDR1 LGHNT, CDR2 FRNRAP. CDR3 coding DNA: TGTGCTAGTGGCCTATTATACGAGCAGTACTTC. The encoded protein is CASGLLYEQYF.

Points on this clonotype: A much larger clonotype is one base distant, so this may be a read error. Here the CDR3 DNA reads TGTGCCATCAGTGAGTCTGGGAAGCTTGTCAACACCGGGGAGCAGTTTTTT. This encodes CAISESGKLVNTGEQFF. The gene calls are TRBV10-3 and TRBJ2-2; D is perhaps TRBD2 (5 bases). The germline gives CDR1 ENHRY, CDR2 SYGVKD. This CDR3 has 17 amino acids.

A few counts support this clonotype. The J gene is TRBJ2-7, the V gene TRBV7-2, with 7 bases identical to TRBD1. Germline V gene sequence: CDR1 SGHTA, CDR2 FQGNSA. J lost 5 bases, V lost 5 bases, and 6 bases had no gene match. The CDR3 is 13 amino acids. CDR3 DNA sequence: TGTGCCAGCAGCAAAAACAGGGGAGACGAGCAGTACTTC. This codes for CASSKNRGDEQYF. Based on the CDR3 plus reference TRBV7-2 and TRBJ2-7, the full variable domain is GAGVSQSPSNKVTEKGKDVELRCDPISGHTALYWYRQSLGQGLEFLIYFQGNSAPDKSGLPSDRFSAERTGGSVSTLTIQRTQQEDSAVYLCASSKNRGDEQYFGPGTRLTVT.

This clonotype appeared a few times. This chain joins TRBV12-3 or TRBV12-4 and TRBJ2-7; D is uncertain. The CDR3 totals 17 residues. V shed 6 bases and J shed 0 bases, with 21 bases lying between them. CDR3 residues: CASSRSRDPWSSYEQYF. In DNA, the CDR3 is TGTGCCAGCAGCAGATCCCGAGACCCATGGAGCTCCTACGAGCAGTACTTC.

This clonotype is a singleton in its sample. The chain recombines TRBV7-9 with TRBJ2-7, with D perhaps being TRBD1 or TRBD2 (5 bases each). CDR3 length equals 14 residues. Germline assignment: CDR1 SEHNR and CDR2 FQNEAQ (reference sequence). Trimming stripped 3 bases from V and 2 bases from J, with 11 bases between. This CDR3 is CASSFSGRTYEQYV. CDR3 DNA: TGTGCCAGCAGCTTTTCAGGGAGAACCTACGAGCAGTACGTC.

The V gene is TRBV28, the J gene TRBJ2-1; D possibly corresponds to TRBD1 (6 bases). The CDR3 sequence is 15 residues long. The V end lost 5 bases, the J end lost 6 bases, and 17 bases lay between the germline ends. CDR1 is MDHEN and CDR2 is SYDVKM in the germline V gene. The chain's CDR3 is CASSGDKFFPNEQFF. CDR3 nucleotide sequence: TGTGCCAGCAGTGGGGACAAATTTTTTCCCAATGAGCAGTTCTTC.

At least ten counts were recorded for this clonotype. This chain connects TRBV28 to TRBJ1-5, with unresolved D. From germline, CDR1 is MDHEN and CDR2 SYDVKM. CDR3 length: 13 amino acids. V was shortened by 10 bases and J by 5 bases, with 15 bases between the two germline ends. The CDR3 DNA is TGTGCCACCACCGAGGTAGGGTATCAGCCCCAGCATTTT. Its translation is CATTEVGYQPQHF. Based on the CDR3 plus reference TRBV28 and TRBJ1-5, the full variable domain is DVKVTQSSRYLVKRTGEKVFLECVQDMDHENMFWYRQDPGLGLRLIYFSYDVKMKEKGDIPEGYSVSREKKERFSLILESASTNQTSMYLCATTEVGYQPQHFGDGTRLSIL.

This clonotype was detected many times. The chain recombines TRBV7-2 with TRBJ2-3; 11 nucleotides match TRBD2. Germline V CDR1 and CDR2: SGHTA, FQGNSA. With 5 bases clipped from V and 5 bases from J, the junction kept 9 bases outside the gene matches. This CDR3 is built from 16 residues. The CDR3 is CASSALLAGVGDTQYF. CDR3 coding DNA: TGTGCCAGCAGCGCCCTACTAGCGGGAGTTGGAGATACGCAGTATTTT.

The chain has TRBV11-1 and TRBJ2-7; maybe TRBD1 (6 bases). Germline CDR1 and CDR2: SGHAT and FQDESV (reference sequence). CDR3 size: 14 residues. V lost 2 bases, J lost 4 bases, and 12 bases lay in between. CDR3 residues: CASSLPGATYEQYV. CDR3 sequence (DNA): TGTGCCAGCAGCTTACCAGGGGCAACGTACGAGCAGTACGTC.

The genes are TRBV6-5 and TRBJ1-2; no reliable D call. CDR1 and CDR2 from the germline V gene are MNHEY and SVGAGI. V was cut by 4 bases and J by 4 bases, with 10 bases left in between. The length of the CDR3 is 13 residues. The CDR3 loop reads CASSFRRAYGYTF. In DNA, the CDR3 is TGTGCCAGCAGTTTCCGACGGGCCTATGGCTACACCTTC.

This clonotype was counted many times. The chain has TRBV27 and TRBJ2-2; 8 nucleotides align to TRBD1. This CDR3 is 13 amino acids long. Germline CDR1 MNHEY, CDR2 SMNVEV (reference sequence). Germline trimming cut 9 bases from V and 3 bases from J; bases unmatched to any gene: 3. CDR3 nucleotides: TGTGCCAGTGGACAGGGCCACACCGGGGAGCTGTTTTTT. Its translation is CASGQGHTGELFF.

The chain carries TRBV20-1 and TRBJ2-1; 8 positions agree with TRBD1. The germline V gene encodes CDR1 DFQATT and CDR2 SNEGSKA (reference sequence). CDR3 length: 12 amino acids. Trimming took 6 bases from V and 7 from J; bases not matched to a gene: 5. In DNA, the CDR3 is TGCAGTGCCCCCCGGACAGGGAATGAGCAGTTCTTC. As protein: CSAPRTGNEQFF.

V usage is TRBV11-2 and J usage is TRBJ2-3; D is perhaps TRBD1 or TRBD2 (5 bases each). Germline V CDR1 and CDR2: SGHAT, FQNNGV. CDR3 length: 14 residues. Trimming shortened V by 10 bases and J by 4 bases, and 18 bases separated the two germline ends. The CDR3 region is CATPKGRESDTQYF. CDR3 nucleotide sequence: TGTGCCACCCCCAAGGGCAGGGAGTCAGATACGCAGTATTTT.

DNA of the CDR3: TGCGCCAGCAGCGATAGCACCGAGCAGTACTTC. It encodes CASSDSTEQYF. This chain connects TRBV5-1 to TRBJ2-7, with D unclear. The V gene's germline CDR1 is SGHRS and CDR2 YFSETQ. This CDR3 is 11 amino acids long. The V end was cut by 4 bases, the J end by 6 bases, with 8 bases between. Full variable domain (missing parts from reference TRBV5-1 and TRBJ2-7): KAGVTQTPRYLIKTRGQQVTLSCSPISGHRSVSWYQQTPGQGLQFLFEYFSETQRNKGNFPGRFSGRQFSNSRSEMNVSTLELGDSALYLCASSDSTEQYFGPGTRLTVT.

The chain combines TRBV30 with TRBJ1-4; a possible D gene is TRBD1 (6 bases). CDR1 GTSNPN and CDR2 SVGIG come from the germline V gene (reference sequence). The V end was cut by 5 bases, the J end by 8 bases, with 15 bases between. The CDR3 is 13 amino acids. DNA for the CDR3: TGTGCCTGGGTGATACAGGGCTCCGAAAAACTGTTTTTT. Protein product: CAWVIQGSEKLFF.

This clonotype was seen ten or more times. V gene TRBV29-1 combines with J gene TRBJ2-1, with 7 bases identical to TRBD1. Per the germline V gene, CDR1 is SQVTM and CDR2 is ANQGSEA. Trimming cost V 5 bases and J 7 bases; bases outside gene matches: 11. The CDR3 consists of 14 residues. The CDR3 sequence is CSVQRGQVGNEQFF. CDR3 nucleotide sequence: TGCAGCGTTCAACGCGGACAGGTAGGGAATGAGCAGTTCTTC.

This clonotype has only a few counts. The J gene is TRBJ2-1, the V gene TRBV7-2; 13 positions match TRBD2. This CDR3 is 17 amino acids long. The V segment lost 5 bases and the J segment 7 bases; nucleotides outside the gene matches: 11. Germline V gives CDR1 SGHTA, CDR2 FQGNSA. CDR3: CASSKGLAGRVGNEQFF. The CDR3 DNA sequence: TGTGCCAGCAGCAAGGGACTAGCGGGAAGAGTAGGGAATGAGCAGTTCTTC.

This clonotype was found many times. The chain recombines TRBV5-5 with TRBJ1-1; D is perhaps TRBD1 (6 bases). This CDR3 region has 13 residues. CDR1 and CDR2 from the germline V gene are SGHKS and YYEKEE (reference sequence). The V end lost 0 bases, the J end lost 11 bases, and 14 bases lay between the germline ends. CDR3 coding DNA: TGTGCCAGCAGCTTGGGTCAGGGGTTGGTTGCTTTCTTT. It translates to CASSLGQGLVAFF. The whole variable domain, remainder taken from reference TRBV5-5 and TRBJ1-1, is DAGVTQSPTHLIKTRGQQVTLRCSPISGHKSVSWYQQVLGQGPQFIFQYYEKEERGRGNFPDRFSARQFPNYSSELNVNALLLGDSALYLCASSLGQGLVAFFGQGTRLTVV.